Presented here are 9 T cell receptor beta chains from one specimen sequenced in a study of naive and memory T cell subsets. No cognate antigen is known for these TCRs. Points from the study as a whole: Possibly reflecting memory cells re-expressing CD45RA, a few larger clonotypes occurred in naive repertoires, especially CD8.

Both TRBC1 and TRBC2 were covered by a beta constant-region primer of two equimolar oligonucleotides. The ligated cDNA underwent four PCR rounds using SP2 and nested alpha and beta constant-region primers. TCRdb re-analysed the UMI-ligation and nested PCR reads in MiXCR, keeping a single row per CDR3 protein. The data hold 99,000 or so distinct CDR3 sequences, with about 14% observed a single time. Sequencing was carried out using naive CD8+ T cells from blood. The receptors here all came from a human donor in good health.

This clonotype was found a few times. The chain has TRBV7-8 and TRBJ2-7, with a possible D match to TRBD1 (5 bases). The germline V gene encodes CDR1 SGHVS and CDR2 FQNEAQ. The CDR3 has 12 amino acids. Deletions cut 6 bases from V and 7 bases from J, with 13 bases between. CDR3 region: CASSPSAGEQYF. The CDR3 DNA reads TGTGCCAGCAGTCCTTCGGCAGGGGAGCAGTACTTC.

This rearrangement joins TRBV9 to TRBJ2-1; 8 positions agree with TRBD1. This CDR3 has 16 residues. V lost 1 base and J lost 4; bases outside the gene matches: 7. The V gene's germline CDR1 is SGDLS and CDR2 YYNGEE. The CDR3 DNA follows: TGTGCCAGCAGCGTATCTCGGCAGGGGGCATACAATGAGCAGTTCTTC. Protein sequence: CASSVSRQGAYNEQFF. The full variable domain, in which reference TRBV9 and TRBJ2-1 provide the parts outside the CDR3, is DSGVTQTPKHLITATGQRVTLRCSPRSGDLSVYWYQQSLDQGLQFLIQYYNGEERAKGNILERFSAQQFPDLHSELNLSSLELGDSALYFCASSVSRQGAYNEQFFGPGTRLTVL.

This clonotype appeared a few times. The V and J genes are TRBV12-3 or TRBV12-4 and TRBJ2-7, with TRBD2 as a possible D gene (6 bases). V lost 6 bases to trimming and J lost 3 bases, with 18 bases between them. There are 15 residues in the CDR3. The CDR3 sequence is CASSPPRASVYEQYF. CDR3 sequence (DNA): TGTGCCAGCAGCCCCCCTCGGGCTAGCGTCTACGAGCAGTACTTC.

CDR3 sequence reads: CASSYDYLLASSYEQYF. CDR3 sequence (DNA): TGTGCCAGCAGTTACGACTATCTATTAGCATCCTCCTACGAGCAGTACTTC. The J gene is TRBJ2-7, the V gene TRBV6-2 or TRBV6-3, with D possibly being TRBD2 (5 bases). Trimming shortened V by 2 bases and J by 0 bases, and 17 bases separated the two germline ends. This CDR3 is 17 amino acids long. The germline V gene has CDR1 MNHEY and CDR2 SVGEGT.

The gene calls are TRBV14 and TRBJ2-2, with 7 bases identical to TRBD2. Germline V gene sequence: CDR1 SGHDN, CDR2 FVKESK. After removal of 0 bases from V and 0 bases from J, the junction contained 7 bases not matched to a gene. This CDR3 spans 18 amino acids. CDR3 sequence: CASSQDDYREANTGELFF. In nucleotides, the CDR3 is TGTGCCAGCAGCCAAGACGATTACCGGGAGGCGAACACCGGGGAGCTGTTTTTT.

CDR3 DNA sequence: TGTGCCAGCAGTTTTTTTGGGGCTAGCGGGAGGTACAATGAGCAGTTCTTC. This gives the protein CASSFFGASGRYNEQFF. The J gene is TRBJ2-1, the V gene TRBV12-3 or TRBV12-4; TRBD2 agrees at 11 bases. This CDR3 comprises 17 residues. V was pared by 3 bases and J by 4 bases, with 8 bases of the junction left unmatched.

This chain joins TRBV7-3 and TRBJ1-5, with D unclear. The germline V gene encodes CDR1 SGHTA and CDR2 FQGTGA. The germline V and J ends were trimmed by 1 base and 2 bases, with 15 bases remaining between them. The CDR3 is 17 residues long. The DNA of the CDR3 is TGTGCCAGCAGCTTAAGGTTGGGCCGGGGTGGCAATCAGCCCCAGCATTTT. The encoded protein is CASSLRLGRGGNQPQHF.

This clonotype turned up a few times. V is TRBV24-1 and J is TRBJ2-3; 7 bases fit TRBD2. Trimming removed 10 bases from V and 0 bases from J; junction bases left unmatched: 3. CDR1 is KGHDR, CDR2 SFDVKD, per germline. This CDR3 region has 13 residues. CDR3 nucleotide sequence: TGTGCCACTAACGGGGGGAGCACAGATACGCAGTATTTT. Protein sequence: CATNGGSTDTQYF.

This chain connects TRBV2 to TRBJ2-6, with a possible D match to TRBD2 (5 bases). The CDR3 has 15 amino acids. Trimming cost V 3 bases and J 0 bases, with 6 bases left between them. Germline CDR1 and CDR2: SNHLY and FYNNEI. CDR3 nucleotide sequence: TGTGCCAGCAGTGACGGGGTCTCTGGGGCCAACGTCCTGACTTTC. Translating gives CASSDGVSGANVLTF.